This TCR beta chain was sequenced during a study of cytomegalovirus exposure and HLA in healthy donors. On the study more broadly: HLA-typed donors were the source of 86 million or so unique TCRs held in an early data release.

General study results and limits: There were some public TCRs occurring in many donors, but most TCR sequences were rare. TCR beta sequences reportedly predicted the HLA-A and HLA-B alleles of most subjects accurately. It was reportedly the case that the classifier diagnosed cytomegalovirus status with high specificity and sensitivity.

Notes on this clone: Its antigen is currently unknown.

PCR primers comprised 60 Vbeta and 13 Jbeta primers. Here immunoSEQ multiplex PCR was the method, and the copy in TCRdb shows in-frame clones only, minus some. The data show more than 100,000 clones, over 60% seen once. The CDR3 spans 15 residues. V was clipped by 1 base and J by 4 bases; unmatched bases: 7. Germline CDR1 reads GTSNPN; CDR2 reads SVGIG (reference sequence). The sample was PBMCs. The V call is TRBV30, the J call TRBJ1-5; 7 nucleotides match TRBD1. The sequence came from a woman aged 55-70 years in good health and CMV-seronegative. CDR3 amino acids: CAWSEWAGGNQPQHF. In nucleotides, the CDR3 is TGTGCCTGGAGTGAGTGGGCAGGGGGAAATCAGCCCCAGCATTTT.